A single sample gave rise to the 13 T cell receptor beta chains below, sequenced in a study of PD-1 blockade in classical Hodgkin lymphoma. Assay used: immunoSEQ multiplex PCR; TCRdb lists only in-frame clones, some missing. This sample has 150,000 or so clones, with about four fifths found just once. Autologous stem cell transplantation was followed by relapse in every patient, and brentuximab vedotin exposure varied. The sequences come from peripheral blood mononuclear cells (PBMCs), collected before the second cycle of nivolumab. All receptors derive from a human donor with classical Hodgkin lymphoma.

V and J are TRBV6-5 and TRBJ1-2; 9 nucleotides line up with TRBD1. This CDR3 is 15 amino acids long. V shed 0 bases, J shed 8 bases, and the junction held 7 bases outside the gene matches. CDR1 is MNHEY and CDR2 is SVGAGI in the germline V gene. CDR3 sequence: CASSYSPGQGGGYTF. CDR3 bases: TGTGCCAGCAGTTACTCACCGGGACAGGGCGGGGGCTACACCTTC.

The J gene is TRBJ2-5, the V gene TRBV20-1, with D hard to call. Germline CDR1 reads DFQATT; CDR2 reads SNEGSKA (reference sequence). This CDR3 has 11 residues. V was trimmed by 5 bases and J by 0 bases, leaving 4 bases between them. The CDR3 DNA follows: TGCAGTGCTGGGAACCAAGAGACCCAGTACTTC. Its translation is CSAGNQETQYF.

V gene TRBV5-8 combines with J gene TRBJ1-5, with TRBD1 as a possible D gene (6 bases). Germline-derived CDR1 and CDR2 are SGHTS and YDEGEE. The CDR3 length is 16 residues. Trimming removed 1 base at V and 5 bases at J, with 16 bases between. The CDR3 protein is CASSLRGRGEDQPQHF. The CDR3 nucleotides read TGTGCCAGCAGCTTGCGGGGCAGGGGAGAGGATCAGCCCCAGCATTTT.

This clone occurred a few times. This chain joins TRBV2 and TRBJ2-1, with no clear D. Germline loops: CDR1 SNHLY, CDR2 FYNNEI. Trimming took 6 bases from V and 4 from J, leaving 13 bases between them. The CDR3 has 14 residues. The CDR3 nucleotides read TGTGCCAGCAGCGACGTGGCCGTTTACAATGAGCAGTTCTTC. It codes for CASSDVAVYNEQFF.

This chain joins TRBV5-1 and TRBJ2-3, with 9 bases aligning to TRBD1. This CDR3 comprises 14 residues. In germline, CDR1 is SGHRS, CDR2 YFSETQ. With V trimmed by 3 bases and J by 3 bases, 2 bases remained unmatched. In DNA, the CDR3 is TGCGCCAGCAGCTCGGGACAGGGAACAGATACGCAGTATTTT. It specifies CASSSGQGTDTQYF. Variable domain in full (rest from reference TRBV5-1 and TRBJ2-3): KAGVTQTPRYLIKTRGQQVTLSCSPISGHRSVSWYQQTPGQGLQFLFEYFSETQRNKGNFPGRFSGRQFSNSRSEMNVSTLELGDSALYLCASSSGQGTDTQYFGPGTRLTVL.

This chain links TRBV12-5 with TRBJ2-1, with 7 bases that match TRBD2. The CDR3 spans 14 residues. The J segment lost 9 bases and the V segment lost 1 base, leaving 6 bases of the junction unmatched. From germline, CDR1 is LGHNT and CDR2 FRNRAP. DNA of the CDR3: TGTGCTAGTGGTTTGGCCGGGAGGCAGGGTGAGCAGTTCTTC. Its translation: CASGLAGRQGEQFF.

The chain couples TRBV4-3 to TRBJ2-3; 8 bases agree with TRBD1. Germline loops: CDR1 LGHNA, CDR2 YSLEER. With 2 bases clipped from V and 0 bases from J, the junction kept 1 base outside the gene matches. The CDR3 is 15 amino acids. In DNA form, the CDR3 reads TGCGCCAGCAGCCAACAGGGGGCTAGCACAGATACGCAGTATTTT. It translates to CASSQQGASTDTQYF.

This clone was counted a few times. The chain is built from TRBV11-2 and TRBJ2-4, with D tentatively TRBD1 (6 bases). The CDR3 loop spans 18 amino acids. The germline V and J ends were trimmed by 5 bases and 6 bases, with 26 bases remaining between them. CDR1 is SGHAT, CDR2 FQNNGV, per germline. This chain's CDR3 is CASSTRAPLAGRGNIQYF. The CDR3, as DNA: TGTGCCAGCAGCACAAGGGCCCCTTTGGCAGGCAGGGGAAACATTCAGTACTTC.

V gene TRBV20-1 combines with J gene TRBJ2-4; TRBD1 is a possible D gene (6 bases). Germline V gives CDR1 DFQATT, CDR2 SNEGSKA (reference sequence). The CDR3 extends over 11 amino acids. CDR3 nucleotide sequence: TGCAGCTACAGGGTCCAAAACATTCAGTACTTC. Its protein is CSYRVQNIQYF.

The V and J genes are TRBV11-2 and TRBJ2-3; 9 bases map to TRBD2. V shed 2 bases, J shed 7 bases, and the junction held 7 bases outside the gene matches. This CDR3 comprises 15 residues. Germline CDR1 reads SGHAT; CDR2 reads FQNNGV. This chain's CDR3 is CASSLTPTSGYTQYF. CDR3 nucleotides: TGTGCCAGCAGCTTAACCCCGACTAGCGGATATACGCAGTATTTT.

V gene TRBV27 combines with J gene TRBJ2-7; D is uncertain. The CDR3 has 14 residues. Germline-derived CDR1 and CDR2 are MNHEY and SMNVEV (reference sequence). Between the trimmed V and J ends, which lost 5 bases and 2 bases, there was a span of 13 bases. CDR3 nucleotides: TGTGCCAGCAGTGCATACCGGGTCGCCTACGAGCAGTACTTC. Amino acid sequence: CASSAYRVAYEQYF.

The chain is built from TRBV19 and TRBJ2-7; TRBD1 aligns across 10 bases. The germline CDR1 and CDR2 sequences are LNHDA and SQIVND (reference sequence). V was pared by 3 bases and J by 2 bases, with 4 bases of the junction left unmatched. The length of the CDR3 is 15 residues. The CDR3 here is CASSISGTGAYEQYF. In nucleotides, the CDR3 is TGTGCCAGTAGTATTTCTGGGACAGGGGCCTACGAGCAGTACTTC. The variable domain in full, completed from reference TRBV19 and TRBJ2-7, reads DGGITQSPKYLFRKEGQNVTLSCEQNLNHDAMYWYRQDPGQGLRLIYYSQIVNDFQKGDIAEGYSVSREKKESFPLTVTSAQKNPTAFYLCASSISGTGAYEQYFGPGTRLTVT.

The rearrangement joins TRBV29-1 to TRBJ2-1; 9 nucleotides line up with TRBD1. V shed 7 bases and J 15 bases; nucleotides not matched to a gene: 10. Germline CDR1 and CDR2: SQVTM and ANQGSEA. The CDR3 runs 11 residues. CDR3: CSAEPGQGSFF. The CDR3 nucleotides read TGCAGCGCCGAGCCGGGACAGGGATCGTTCTTC.